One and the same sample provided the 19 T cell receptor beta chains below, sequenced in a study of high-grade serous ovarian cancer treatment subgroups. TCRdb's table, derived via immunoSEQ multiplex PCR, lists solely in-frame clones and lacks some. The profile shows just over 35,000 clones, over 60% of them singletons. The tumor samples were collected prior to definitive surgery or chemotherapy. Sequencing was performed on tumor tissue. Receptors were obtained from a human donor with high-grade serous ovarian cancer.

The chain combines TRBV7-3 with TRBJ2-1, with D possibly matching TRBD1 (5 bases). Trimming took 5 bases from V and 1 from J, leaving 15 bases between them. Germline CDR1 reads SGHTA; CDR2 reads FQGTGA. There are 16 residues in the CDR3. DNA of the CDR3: TGTGCCAGCAGCACCAGCGTAGGGGTTTCCTACAATGAGCAGTTCTTC. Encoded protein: CASSTSVGVSYNEQFF.

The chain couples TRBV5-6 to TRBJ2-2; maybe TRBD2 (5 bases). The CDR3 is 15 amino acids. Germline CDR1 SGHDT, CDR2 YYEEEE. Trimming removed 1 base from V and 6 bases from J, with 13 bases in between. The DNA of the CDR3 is TGTGCCAGCAGCTTGATTCGGCGGAGGTCCGGGGAGCTGTTTTTT. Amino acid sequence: CASSLIRRRSGELFF.

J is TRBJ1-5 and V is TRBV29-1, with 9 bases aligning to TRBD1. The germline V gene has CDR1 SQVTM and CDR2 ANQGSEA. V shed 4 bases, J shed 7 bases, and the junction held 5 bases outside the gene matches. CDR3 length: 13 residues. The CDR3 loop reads CSVVVTGGQPQHF. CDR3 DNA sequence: TGCAGCGTTGTAGTTACAGGGGGCCAGCCCCAGCATTTT.

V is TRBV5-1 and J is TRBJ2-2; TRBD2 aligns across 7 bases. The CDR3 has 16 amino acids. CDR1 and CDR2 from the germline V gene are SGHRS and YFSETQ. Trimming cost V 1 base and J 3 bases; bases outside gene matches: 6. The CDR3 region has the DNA TGCGCCAGCAGCTTGTCGGGGGGTGTGGACACCGGGGAGCTGTTTTTT. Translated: CASSLSGGVDTGELFF.

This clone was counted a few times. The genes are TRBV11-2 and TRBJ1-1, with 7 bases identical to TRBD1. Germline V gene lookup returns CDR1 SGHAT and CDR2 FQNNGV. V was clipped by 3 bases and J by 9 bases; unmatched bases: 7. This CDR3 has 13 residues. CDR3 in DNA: TGTGCCAGCAGCTTGTCCGGACAGGACAAAGCTTTCTTT. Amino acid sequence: CASSLSGQDKAFF.

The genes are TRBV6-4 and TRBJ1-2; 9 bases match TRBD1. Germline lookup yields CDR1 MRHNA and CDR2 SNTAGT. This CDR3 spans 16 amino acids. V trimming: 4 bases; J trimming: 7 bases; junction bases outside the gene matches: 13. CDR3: CASSGRAGTGNSGYTF. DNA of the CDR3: TGTGCCAGCAGTGGAAGGGCCGGGACAGGGAACAGTGGCTACACCTTC.

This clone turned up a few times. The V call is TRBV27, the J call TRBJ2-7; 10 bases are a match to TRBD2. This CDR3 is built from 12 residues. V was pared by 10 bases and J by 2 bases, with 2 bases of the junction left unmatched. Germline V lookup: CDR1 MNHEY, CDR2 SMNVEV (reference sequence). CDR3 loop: CATGLAAYEQYF. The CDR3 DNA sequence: TGTGCCACCGGACTAGCGGCCTACGAGCAGTACTTC.

CDR3: CASSGSDTQYF. The CDR3 coding sequence is TGTGCCAGCAGCGGGTCCGATACGCAGTATTTT. The V call is TRBV9, the J call TRBJ2-3; D remains ambiguous. Per the germline V gene, CDR1 is SGDLS and CDR2 is YYNGEE. This CDR3 comprises 11 residues. V lost 3 bases, J lost 6 bases, and 5 bases lay in between.

The CDR3 loop is CASSTQGRVAQYF. CDR3 sequence (DNA): TGTGCCAGTAGTACGCAGGGTAGGGTGGCCCAGTACTTC. The chain has TRBV19 and TRBJ2-5, with a weak D call TRBD1 (5 bases). Germline V gene sequence: CDR1 LNHDA, CDR2 SQIVND (reference sequence). This CDR3 region has 13 residues. V was shortened by 4 bases and J by 9 bases, with 15 bases between the two germline ends.

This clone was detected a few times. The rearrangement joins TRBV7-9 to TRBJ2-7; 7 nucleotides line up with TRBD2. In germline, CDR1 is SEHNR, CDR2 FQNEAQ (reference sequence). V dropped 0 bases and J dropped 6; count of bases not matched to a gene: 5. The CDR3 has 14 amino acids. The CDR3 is CASSLAGGPVEQYF. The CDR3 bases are TGTGCCAGCAGCTTAGCGGGAGGGCCAGTCGAGCAGTACTTC.

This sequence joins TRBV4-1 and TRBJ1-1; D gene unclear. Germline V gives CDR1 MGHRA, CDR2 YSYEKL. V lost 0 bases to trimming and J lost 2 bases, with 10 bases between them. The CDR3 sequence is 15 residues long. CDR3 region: CASSQEGTRNTEAFF. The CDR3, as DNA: TGCGCCAGCAGCCAAGAGGGTACTCGAAACACTGAAGCTTTCTTT.

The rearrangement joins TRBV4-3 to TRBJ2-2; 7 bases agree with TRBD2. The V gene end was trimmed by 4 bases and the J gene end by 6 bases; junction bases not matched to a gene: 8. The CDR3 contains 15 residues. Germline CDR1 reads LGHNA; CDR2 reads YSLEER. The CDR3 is CASSRAGRLAGELFF. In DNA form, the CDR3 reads TGCGCCAGCAGCCGAGCGGGACGCCTCGCCGGGGAGCTGTTTTTT.

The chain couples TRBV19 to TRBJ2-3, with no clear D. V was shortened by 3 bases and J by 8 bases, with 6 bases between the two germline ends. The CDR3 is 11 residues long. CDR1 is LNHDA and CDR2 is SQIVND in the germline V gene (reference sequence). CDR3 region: CASSISGTQYF. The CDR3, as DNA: TGTGCCAGTAGTATTTCCGGTACGCAGTATTTT.

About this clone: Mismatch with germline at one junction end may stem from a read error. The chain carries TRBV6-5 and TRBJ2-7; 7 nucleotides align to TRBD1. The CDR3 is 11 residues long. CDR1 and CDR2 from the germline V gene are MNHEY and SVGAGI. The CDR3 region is CASSYPTGQAF. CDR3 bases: TGTGCCAGCAGTTACCCGACAGGGCAAGCCTTC.

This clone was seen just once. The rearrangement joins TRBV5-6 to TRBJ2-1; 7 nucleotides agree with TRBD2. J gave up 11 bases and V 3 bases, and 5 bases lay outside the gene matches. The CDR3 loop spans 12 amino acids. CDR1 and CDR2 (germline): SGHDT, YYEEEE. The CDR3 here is CASSSPGRQQFF. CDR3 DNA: TGTGCCAGCAGCTCGCCCGGGAGGCAGCAGTTCTTC.

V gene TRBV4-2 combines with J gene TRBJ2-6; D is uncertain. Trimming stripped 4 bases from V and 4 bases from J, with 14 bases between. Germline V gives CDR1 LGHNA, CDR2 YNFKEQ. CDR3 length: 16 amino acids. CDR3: CASSPLSTRGANVLTF. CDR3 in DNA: TGTGCCAGCAGCCCCCTGTCTACTCGCGGGGCCAACGTCCTGACTTTC.

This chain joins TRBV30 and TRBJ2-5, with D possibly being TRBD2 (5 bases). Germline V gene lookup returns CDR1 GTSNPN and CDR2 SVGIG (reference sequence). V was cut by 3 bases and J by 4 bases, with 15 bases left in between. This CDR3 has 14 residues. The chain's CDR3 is CAWRNRASGETQYF. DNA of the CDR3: TGTGCCTGGAGGAACCGGGCGAGCGGAGAGACCCAGTACTTC.

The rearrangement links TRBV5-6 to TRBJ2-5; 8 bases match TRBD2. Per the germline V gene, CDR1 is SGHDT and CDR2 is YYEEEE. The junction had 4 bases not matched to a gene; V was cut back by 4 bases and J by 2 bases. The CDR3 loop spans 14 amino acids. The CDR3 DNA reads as TGTGCCAGCAGCATTAGCGGGGTACAAGAGACCCAGTACTTC. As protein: CASSISGVQETQYF.

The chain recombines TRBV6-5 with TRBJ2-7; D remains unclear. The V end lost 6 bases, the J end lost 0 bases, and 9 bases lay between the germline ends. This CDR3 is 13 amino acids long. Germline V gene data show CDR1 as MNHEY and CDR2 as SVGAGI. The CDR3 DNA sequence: TGTGCCAGCAGGGGCACTGCCTCCTACGAGCAGTACTTC. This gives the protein CASRGTASYEQYF.